One sample yielded the 10 T cell receptor beta chains listed below, sequenced in a study of blood T cell repertoires in COVID-19. The data were produced by immunoSEQ multiplex PCR, yet TCRdb's version contains in-frame clones alone and is incomplete. In the table there are 70,000 to 85,000 clones, roughly 86% of which are singletons. Source material: peripheral blood. The receptors originated from a man aged 55 to 70 with acute or convalescent COVID-19.

The chain combines TRBV21-1 with TRBJ2-5; TRBD2 reflects the table's D call only, with no check against the DNA. TRBV21-1 is deemed a pseudogene. The CDR3 covers 13 residues. DNA of the CDR3: TGTGCCAGCAGGACTAGCGGGAAGGAGACCCAGTACTTC. Its translation: CASRTSGKETQYF.

The rearrangement uses TRBV28 and TRBJ2-3; D ambiguous. CDR3 size: 11 residues. CDR1 and CDR2 from the germline V gene are MDHEN and SYDVKM. Trimming cost V 7 bases and J 6 bases, with 8 bases left between them. This chain's CDR3 is CASTYSDTQYF. In DNA, the CDR3 is TGTGCCAGCACCTATTCGGATACGCAGTATTTT.

This clone was detected only a few times. The chain combines TRBV5-5 with TRBJ1-5, with TRBD1 matching 7 bases. V lost 1 base to trimming and J lost 0 bases; unmatched junction nucleotides: 1. CDR1 SGHKS and CDR2 YYEKEE come from the germline V gene (reference sequence). This CDR3 has 15 amino acids. In nucleotides, the CDR3 is TGTGCCAGCAGCTTGAGGACAGGTAGCAATCAGCCCCAGCATTTT. This encodes CASSLRTGSNQPQHF. The full variable domain, rest sourced from reference TRBV5-5 and TRBJ1-5, is DAGVTQSPTHLIKTRGQQVTLRCSPISGHKSVSWYQQVLGQGPQFIFQYYEKEERGRGNFPDRFSARQFPNYSSELNVNALLLGDSALYLCASSLRTGSNQPQHFGDGTRLSIL.

The V gene is TRBV19, the J gene TRBJ2-7, with 7 bases matching TRBD1. Trimming at V came to 5 bases and at J to 2 bases, leaving 9 bases not matched to a gene. Per the germline V gene, CDR1 is LNHDA and CDR2 is SQIVND (reference sequence). There are 15 residues in the CDR3. CDR3 DNA sequence: TGTGCCAGTAGTTATGGGGGCAGGGGGACCTACGAGCAGTACTTC. This codes for CASSYGGRGTYEQYF.

The J gene is TRBJ1-1, the V gene TRBV6-5; 7 bases line up with TRBD1. Germline CDR1 and CDR2: MNHEY and SVGAGI. V trimming: 6 bases; J trimming: 6 bases; junction bases outside the gene matches: 4. CDR3 length: 12 amino acids. The CDR3 region has the DNA TGTGCCAGCAGGTACACAGGGGCTGAAGCTTTCTTT. Protein product: CASRYTGAEAFF.

This clone was detected a few times. The gene calls are TRBV5-1 and TRBJ1-4; 8 nucleotides align to TRBD1. This CDR3 spans 15 amino acids. Per the germline V gene, CDR1 is SGHRS and CDR2 is YFSETQ. The trim removed 2 bases at V and 3 bases at J, leaving 3 bases unmatched. In nucleotides, the CDR3 is TGCGCCAGCAGCTTAGGGACAGGCCCTAATGAAAAACTGTTTTTT. Translated, it gives CASSLGTGPNEKLFF.

A remark on this clone: Other DNA sequences in the sample encode the same CDR3. The chain links TRBV28 to TRBJ1-1; TRBD1 aligns across 7 bases. This CDR3 has 14 residues. V lost 5 bases to trimming and J lost 0 bases; unmatched junction nucleotides: 3. Germline values: CDR1 MDHEN, CDR2 SYDVKM. The DNA of the CDR3 is TGTGCCAGCAGTGTGGGACAGTTGAACACTGAAGCTTTCTTT. Encoded protein: CASSVGQLNTEAFF.

The V call is TRBV18, the J call TRBJ1-3, with no clear D. Trimming stripped 6 bases from V and 0 bases from J, with 15 bases between. The CDR3 has 16 amino acids. Germline loops: CDR1 KGHSH, CDR2 LQKENI. In DNA form, the CDR3 reads TGTGCCAGCTCCCCGAGGACGGGAAGCTCTGGAAACACCATATATTTT. Encoded protein: CASSPRTGSSGNTIYF. Full variable domain (missing parts from reference TRBV18 and TRBJ1-3): NAGVMQNPRHLVRRRGQEARLRCSPMKGHSHVYWYRQLPEEGLKFMVYLQKENIIDESGMPKERFSAEFPKEGPSILRIQQVVRGDSAAYFCASSPRTGSSGNTIYFGEGSWLTVV.

In its sample, this clone was seen a few times. The rearrangement joins TRBV27 to TRBJ1-2; no firm D call. In germline, CDR1 is MNHEY, CDR2 SMNVEV (reference sequence). This CDR3 has 13 residues. Trimming pared 5 bases from V and 7 bases from J, leaving 14 bases between. CDR3 DNA sequence: TGTGCCAGCAGTCTCCGGGGATCCCCTGGCTACACCTTC. Residues: CASSLRGSPGYTF.

V usage is TRBV11-2 and J usage is TRBJ2-7; tentatively, D is TRBD2 (6 bases). V was clipped by 7 bases and J by 3 bases, with 19 bases between them. The germline CDR1 and CDR2 sequences are SGHAT and FQNNGV. This CDR3 has 15 amino acids. The CDR3 DNA reads TGTGCCAGCACCCTGGTGGGGATTAGCGGCTACGAGCAGTACTTC. Its protein product is CASTLVGISGYEQYF. Based on the CDR3 plus reference TRBV11-2 and TRBJ2-7, the full variable domain is EAGVAQSPRYKIIEKRQSVAFWCNPISGHATLYWYQQILGQGPKLLIQFQNNGVVDDSQLPKDRFSAERLKGVDSTLKIQPAKLEDSAVYLCASTLVGISGYEQYFGPGTRLTVT.